A selection of T cell receptor beta chains follows, all from one sample in a study of T cell responses to AZD1222 COVID-19 vaccine. TCRdb's copy holds only in-frame clones and misses some; the assay was immunoSEQ multiplex PCR. The sample shows roughly 56,000 clones, 70% to 90% of them seen only once. The material sequenced was peripheral blood, taken on day 0 of AZD1222 vaccination. The receptors originated from an adult in good health. Each CDR3 is given with its conserved first and last residue. The D gene is left open where the match is weak. Rows give clone size only sometimes, using once, few, many, or a class for an expanded clone.

J	size	V	D	DNA	CDR3
TRBJ2-2	-	TRBV3-1/TRBV3-2	TRBD2	TGTGCCAGCAGCCAGAGCGGGGGGCCGGGCGGGGAGCTGTTTTTT	CASSQSGGPGGELFF
TRBJ1-1	-	TRBV6-7	-	TGTGCCAGCAGGGGGCTTCCATGGGGGGCTTTCTTT	CASRGLPWGAFF
TRBJ2-1	few	TRBV11-2	TRBD2	TGTGCCAGCAGCTTCGGGGGGAATGAGCAGTTCTTC	CASSFGGNEQFF
TRBJ2-7	-	TRBV28	TRBD1	TGTGCCAGCAGTCAAACCGGGACAGGGGGAAGCTACGAGCAGTACTTC	CASSQTGTGGSYEQYF
TRBJ1-5	-	TRBV19	TRBD1	TGTGCCAGTAGTGCTTCAGGGGACAGGGTTCGGCATTTT	CASSASGDRVRHF
TRBJ1-6	-	TRBV7-8	-	TGTGCCAGCCGGGTGACCGAGGATGATTCACCCCTCCACTTT	CASRVTEDDSPLHF
TRBJ2-4	-	TRBV5-6	TRBD2	TGTGCCAGCAGCTTGGGAGTAGGACTAGCGGGCTACATTCAGTACTTC	CASSLGVGLAGYIQYF
TRBJ1-5	-	TRBV6-1	-	TGTGCCAGCACGTCAGCATATAGCAATCAGCCCCAGCATTTT	CASTSAYSNQPQHF
TRBJ1-5	few	TRBV30	-	TGTGCCTGGAGTGGGGGACAAGGAGGCGGCCCCCAGCATTTT	CAWSGGQGGGPQHF
TRBJ1-6	-	TRBV30	TRBD1	TGTGCCTGGAGTTTTCCAGACAGGGACAATTCACCCCTCCACTTT	CAWSFPDRDNSPLHF
TRBJ1-1	-	TRBV5-4	-	TGTGCCAGCAGCAGGGGACTGATGAACACTGAAGCTTTCTTT	CASSRGLMNTEAFF
TRBJ2-2	-	TRBV7-2	TRBD2	TGTGCCAGCAGCTTATTAGCGGGGACCACCGGGGAGCTGTTTTTT	CASSLLAGTTGELFF
TRBJ1-1	-	TRBV19	-	TGTGCCAGTAGTTCACAGGGATACACTGAAGCTTTCTTT	CASSSQGYTEAFF
TRBJ1-2	-	TRBV11-2	-	TGTGCCAGCAGCATCGGAAGCACGGAGACCGTCAAAGGCTACACCTTC	CASSIGSTETVKGYTF
TRBJ1-6	-	TRBV30	TRBD1	TGTGCCTGGGGGGGGACAGGGGTAACACCCCTCCACTTT	CAWGGTGVTPLHF
TRBJ1-3	-	TRBV11-2	-	TGTGCCAGCAGCTATTTGGCGGCAGGAGGCTCTGGAAACACCATATATTTT	CASSYLAAGGSGNTIYF
TRBJ2-3	-	TRBV6-1	-	TGTGCCAGCAGTGAAGCGGGCGGATGGAGCACAGATACGCAGTATTTT	CASSEAGGWSTDTQYF
TRBJ2-7	-	TRBV5-6	-	TGTGCCAGCAGCTTAGGGGGGAGGTCCTGGGATGCTTACGAGCAGTACTTC	CASSLGGRSWDAYEQYF
TRBJ2-4	-	TRBV4-1	-	TGCGCCAGCAGCCAACCCAGGGTGGGGGCTGAAAACATTCAGTACTTC	CASSQPRVGAENIQYF
TRBJ2-4	-	TRBV19	-	TGTGCCAGTTGGTCCGGCGGTCTATTGGGGAACATTCAGTACTTC	CASWSGGLLGNIQYF
TRBJ1-2	-	TRBV6-5	-	TGTGCCAGCACCCAAAGGGGGTTGAGGGACTATGGCTACACCTTC	CASTQRGLRDYGYTF
TRBJ2-2	-	TRBV28	TRBD1	TGTGCCAGCACCGTGACAGGGACGGCCGGGGAGCTGTTTTTT	CASTVTGTAGELFF
TRBJ1-2	-	TRBV3-1/TRBV3-2	-	TGTGCCAGCAGTCCAAACCACGGGGGAGGCCCCGGCTACACCTTC	CASSPNHGGGPGYTF
TRBJ1-2	once	TRBV2	TRBD1	TGTGCCAGCAGCCCAGAAGGACAGGCCTATGGCTACACCTTC	CASSPEGQAYGYTF
TRBJ1-5	once	TRBV10-3	-	TGTGCCATCACCCCTGGGCCAAGCAATCAGCCCCAGCATTTT	CAITPGPSNQPQHF
TRBJ2-2	-	TRBV2	TRBD1	TGTGCCAGTGGAACAGGGGACACCGGGGAGCTGTTTTTT	CASGTGDTGELFF
TRBJ2-7	-	TRBV4-1	-	TGCGCCAGCAGCCAGCAAAAGGGGGGTAGGTCCTACGAGCAGTACTTC	CASSQQKGGRSYEQYF
TRBJ1-4	few	TRBV7-8	-	TGTGCCAGCAGCCCGCCCAGCGGGCGTCGAGAAAAACTGTTTTTT	CASSPPSGRREKLFF
TRBJ1-5	-	TRBV19	TRBD1	TGTGCCACCCGAGAAACAGACAGGGGCAATCAGCCCCAGCATTTT	CATRETDRGNQPQHF
TRBJ2-5	-	TRBV19	TRBD1	TGTGCCAGTGGCCCACAGGGGGCAGAGACCCAGTACTTC	CASGPQGAETQYF
TRBJ1-6	few	TRBV7-9	TRBD1	TGTGCCAGCAGCCCTGGGACAGCTAATTCACCCCTCCACTTT	CASSPGTANSPLHF
TRBJ2-2	once	TRBV7-9	TRBD2	TGTGCCAGCAGCTTAGCTAGCGGGGGAACCGGGGAGCTGTTTTTT	CASSLASGGTGELFF
TRBJ2-2	-	TRBV7-9	-	TGTGCCAGCAGCTTACTGGGGGAGCTGTTTTTT	CASSLLGELFF
TRBJ1-2	few	TRBV4-2	-	TGTGCCAGCAGCGCCCGACTTCTAGGTCTGAAACATTATGGCTACACCTTC	CASSARLLGLKHYGYTF
TRBJ1-2	-	TRBV5-1	-	TGCGCCAGCAGCATAAGCCCGGGACTGAGTAACTATGGCTACACCTTC	CASSISPGLSNYGYTF
TRBJ1-5	-	TRBV19	TRBD1	TGTGCCAGTACCACGACAGGGCTCAGCAATCAGCCCCAGCATTTT	CASTTTGLSNQPQHF
TRBJ1-1	-	TRBV28	-	TGTGCCAGCAGGGTTCGGGCCCCGAACACTGAAGCTTTCTTT	CASRVRAPNTEAFF
TRBJ2-7	-	TRBV27	-	TGTGCCAGCAGTTTATGGGGGTCGTACGAGCAGTACTTC	CASSLWGSYEQYF
TRBJ2-3	-	TRBV5-1	-	TGCGCCAGCAGCCTTGGCGTGGGTTCAGATACGCAGTATTTT	CASSLGVGSDTQYF
TRBJ2-3	-	TRBV28	TRBD2	TGTGCCAGCAGTTTAGGACGGGGGGACTTCACAGATACGCAGTATTTT	CASSLGRGDFTDTQYF
TRBJ2-7	-	TRBV13	-	TGTGCCAGCAGCTTAGTAGACTCCGCCTACGAGCAGTACTTC	CASSLVDSAYEQYF
TRBJ1-4	once	TRBV11-2	-	TGTGCCAGCAGCTCGAAGGACAGCGGGGAAAAACTGTTTTTT	CASSSKDSGEKLFF
TRBJ1-2	-	TRBV6-6	-	TGTGCCAGCAGCCCCCCTGAACAGGGAATTAATGGCTACACCTTC	CASSPPEQGINGYTF
TRBJ2-7	few	TRBV28	TRBD2	TGTGCCAGCAGTCCCCTCCCCGCTAGCGGGGGGTTCACCTACGAGCAGTACTTC	CASSPLPASGGFTYEQYF
TRBJ1-2	once	TRBV5-4	-	TGTGCCAGCAGTAACCCCATGTTGAGACACACCAACTATGGCTACACCTTC	CASSNPMLRHTNYGYTF
TRBJ2-1	-	TRBV6-6	-	TGTGCCAGCAGTTATTTTATGGTCAGCTCCTACAATGAGCAGTTCTTC	CASSYFMVSSYNEQFF
TRBJ1-6	-	TRBV6-5	-	TGTGCCAGCAGGGGGGGTGATGGGGTAACTTCACCCCTCCACTTT	CASRGGDGVTSPLHF
TRBJ1-2	few	TRBV28	TRBD1	TGTGCCAGTAACTTGGACAGGGGAGGGGCACTTTACTATGGCTACACCTTC	CASNLDRGGALYYGYTF
TRBJ1-1	-	TRBV15	TRBD1	TGTGCCACCAGCAGGGGACAGGGTCTGGGTACTGAAGCTTTCTTT	CATSRGQGLGTEAFF
TRBJ2-7	-	TRBV11-2	-	TGTGCCAGCAGCTTAGTCTTTCCGTACTACGAGCAGTACTTC	CASSLVFPYYEQYF
TRBJ2-1	once	TRBV28	TRBD1	TGTGCCAGCAGTGTTACAGGGGATCCCTACAATGAGCAGTTCTTC	CASSVTGDPYNEQFF
TRBJ1-1	once	TRBV10-3	-	TGTGCCATCAGTGAGTCGGGAGGGACCACTGAAGCTTTCTTT	CAISESGGTTEAFF
TRBJ2-5	-	TRBV5-1	-	TGCGCCAGCAGCTTGGGTGGGGCCTGGGAAGAGACCCAGTACTTC	CASSLGGAWEETQYF
TRBJ2-7	few	TRBV5-4	TRBD1	TGTGCCAGCAGGCCACCGGGACAGGGAATCACCGAGCAGTACTTC	CASRPPGQGITEQYF
TRBJ2-2	few	TRBV29-1	-	TGCAGCGTTGCTAGCTATGGCACCGGGGAGCTGTTTTTT	CSVASYGTGELFF
TRBJ1-5	-	TRBV19	-	TGTGCCAGTAGTATAGATCGACCGGGTGCGAATTCAAACGGGCCCCAGCATTTT	CASSIDRPGANSNGPQHF
TRBJ1-4	-	TRBV9	-	TGTGCCAGCAGCCTGGAGGGGGGGACTGGGGAAAAACTGTTTTTT	CASSLEGGTGEKLFF
TRBJ1-2	-	TRBV5-8	-	TGTGCCAGCAGCTTGGACGGGTTAGGGGGCTACACCTTC	CASSLDGLGGYTF
TRBJ2-2	-	TRBV10-3	-	TGTGCCATCCGAAAAGACACCGGGGAGCTGTTTTTT	CAIRKDTGELFF